This paragraph covers one TCR beta chain sequence. Trimming removed 6 bases at V and 5 bases at J, with 11 bases between. CDR1 is MDHEN and CDR2 is SYDVKM in the germline V gene. This CDR3 has 13 amino acids. Clones were sequenced by immunoSEQ multiplex PCR, and TCRdb holds only the in-frame ones, with some missing. Here the sample spans approximately 1.5 million clones, less than 99% being singletons. All the donors were Caucasian adults who lived in Nashville, Tennessee. CD45RA+ naive and CD45RA-negative memory subsets were separated from CD4+ cells. The record originates from a study of shared clonotypes between healthy human individuals.

V gene TRBV28 combines with J gene TRBJ2-1, with D perhaps matching TRBD1 (6 bases). Specimen: naive CD4+ T cells sorted from blood. Regarding subset: CD45RA+ positively selected. The source of this sequence is a man aged 30-40 years in good health. CDR3 residues: CASSTGWDNEQFF. CDR3 DNA sequence: TGTGCCAGCAGCACAGGGTGGGACAATGAGCAGTTCTTC.